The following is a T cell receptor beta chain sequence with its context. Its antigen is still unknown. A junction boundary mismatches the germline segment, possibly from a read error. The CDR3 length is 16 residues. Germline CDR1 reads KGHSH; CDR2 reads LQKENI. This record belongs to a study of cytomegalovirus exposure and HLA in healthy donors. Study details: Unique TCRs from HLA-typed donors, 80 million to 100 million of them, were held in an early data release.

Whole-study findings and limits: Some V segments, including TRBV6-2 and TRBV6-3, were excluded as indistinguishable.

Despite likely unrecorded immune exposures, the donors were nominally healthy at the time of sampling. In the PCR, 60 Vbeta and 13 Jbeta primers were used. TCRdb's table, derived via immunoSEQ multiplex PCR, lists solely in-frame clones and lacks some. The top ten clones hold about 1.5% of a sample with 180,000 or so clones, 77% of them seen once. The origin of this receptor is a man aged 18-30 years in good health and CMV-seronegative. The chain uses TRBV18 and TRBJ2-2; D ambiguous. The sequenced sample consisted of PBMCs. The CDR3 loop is CASPPLGEMNTGELFF. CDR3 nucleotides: TGTGCCAGCCCACCTCTCGGAGAGATGAACACCGGGGAGCTGTTTTTT.